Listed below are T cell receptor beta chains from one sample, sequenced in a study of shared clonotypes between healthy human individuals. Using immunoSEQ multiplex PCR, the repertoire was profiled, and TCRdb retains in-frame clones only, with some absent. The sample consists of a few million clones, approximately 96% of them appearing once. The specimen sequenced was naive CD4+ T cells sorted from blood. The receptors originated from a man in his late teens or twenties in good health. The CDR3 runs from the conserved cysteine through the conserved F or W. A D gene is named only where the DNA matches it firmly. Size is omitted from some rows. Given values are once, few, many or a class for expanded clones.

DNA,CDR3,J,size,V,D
TGTGCCAGCTCACCGCAGGGATCTGGAAACACCATATATTTT,CASSPQGSGNTIYF,TRBJ1-3,.,TRBV18,.
TGTGCCAGCAGTTTCGGACAGGCTAAGGATCAGCCCCAGCATTTT,CASSFGQAKDQPQHF,TRBJ1-5,once,TRBV28,TRBD1
TGTGCCAGCTCCCCCCCTATGGTGGGGACTGAAGCTTTCTTT,CASSPPMVGTEAFF,TRBJ1-1,.,TRBV18,.
TGTGCCATCGGTTCTAGCGGGAGCCTCGGGAATGAGCAGTTCTTC,CAIGSSGSLGNEQFF,TRBJ2-1,.,TRBV10-3,TRBD2
TGTGCCAGCAGCTGGACAGTCTCCTACAATGAGCAGTTCTTC,CASSWTVSYNEQFF,TRBJ2-1,.,TRBV11-1,.
TGTGCCAGCAGCCGGACAGGGGGCTCCTACGAGCAGTACTTC,CASSRTGGSYEQYF,TRBJ2-7,.,TRBV6-5,TRBD1
TGTGCCAGCAGCGTAGTTGACTGGGGAAACACCATATATTTT,CASSVVDWGNTIYF,TRBJ1-3,.,TRBV9,.
TGTGCCAGTACCCCCCGGGCCGGGGAGCTGTTTTTT,CASTPRAGELFF,TRBJ2-2,.,TRBV19,.
TGTGCCAGCAGCTCGGGACAGGCTGGGGGGGAAAAACTGTTTTTT,CASSSGQAGGEKLFF,TRBJ1-4,.,TRBV7-9,TRBD1
TGTGCCTGGTCCAGGGTCCGGGACGAGCAGTACTTC,CAWSRVRDEQYF,TRBJ2-7,.,TRBV30,.
TGTGCCAGCAGTGACGAGACTATGAGTGAGCAGTTCTTC,CASSDETMSEQFF,TRBJ2-1,.,TRBV6-4,.
TGTGCCAGCAGCGCCGGGACAGCAGCTAACTATGGCTACACCTTC,CASSAGTAANYGYTF,TRBJ1-2,.,TRBV6-4,TRBD1
TGTGCCAGCACCAGGGGTTCTGTTGGAAACACCATATATTTT,CASTRGSVGNTIYF,TRBJ1-3,few,TRBV6-5,.
TGTGCCAGCAGCATCCCTAGCGGAAACAATGAGCAGTTCTTC,CASSIPSGNNEQFF,TRBJ2-1,.,TRBV2,TRBD2
TGTGCCAGCAGTGACGCTAGCGGGGGGAGCTCCTACGAGCAGTACTTC,CASSDASGGSSYEQYF,TRBJ2-7,.,TRBV27,TRBD2
TGTGCCAGCAGCACCGGGACTAGCCGGAACACCGGGGAGCTGTTTTTT,CASSTGTSRNTGELFF,TRBJ2-2,.,TRBV7-6,TRBD2
TGTGCCAGTAGATCCCTTACTAGTTTGGAGACCCAGTACTTC,CASRSLTSLETQYF,TRBJ2-5,.,TRBV19,.
TGCGCCAGCAGGCCCAATACAGGGTTCGGCTCCTACGAGCAGTACTTC,CASRPNTGFGSYEQYF,TRBJ2-7,once,TRBV5-1,.
TGTGCCAGCAGCCCTAGGGGGACAGGAAGAACCGGGGAGCTGTTTTTT,CASSPRGTGRTGELFF,TRBJ2-2,.,TRBV7-2,TRBD1
TGTGCCAGCAGTACGCCCTATCGGACAGGGAACACCGGGGAGCTGTTTTTT,CASSTPYRTGNTGELFF,TRBJ2-2,.,TRBV28,TRBD1
TGTGCCAGCAGGGACCGACAGGGGGCAAACTATGGCTACACCTTC,CASRDRQGANYGYTF,TRBJ1-2,.,TRBV2,TRBD1
TGTGCCATCAGTGACGACAATGAGCAGTTCTTC,CAISDDNEQFF,TRBJ2-1,.,TRBV10-3,.
TGTGCCAGCAGCCCAGCAGGGACTCAGCCCCAGCATTTT,CASSPAGTQPQHF,TRBJ1-5,.,TRBV4-2,.
TGTGCCAGCAGCTCCCGGGAGGGGAAAGAGACCCAGTACTTC,CASSSREGKETQYF,TRBJ2-5,once,TRBV7-3,TRBD2
TGTGCCAGCAGCTTCCCACAGGGGCGGGAGCAGTACTTC,CASSFPQGREQYF,TRBJ2-7,.,TRBV11-1,TRBD1
TGTGCCAGCAGCTTAATCCTAGTTGAGACCCAGTACTTC,CASSLILVETQYF,TRBJ2-5,.,TRBV7-2,.
TGTGCCAGCTCACCGGGGACAGCTAACACTGAAGCTTTCTTT,CASSPGTANTEAFF,TRBJ1-1,.,TRBV18,TRBD1
TGCAGTGCCCCGGACTTGACTGAAGCTTTCTTT,CSAPDLTEAFF,TRBJ1-1,.,TRBV20-1,.
TGTGCCAGTAGGGCAGAGGGGAAGATCAATGGCTACACCTTC,CASRAEGKINGYTF,TRBJ1-2,.,TRBV19,.
TGTGCCAGCAGTGAGTCGACTAGCGGGAGTACTGGGGCCAACGTCCTGACTTTC,CASSESTSGSTGANVLTF,TRBJ2-6,.,TRBV25-1,TRBD2
TGTGCCAGCAGTTACTCAGGCCAGGGCCAGCCCCAGCATTTT,CASSYSGQGQPQHF,TRBJ1-5,.,TRBV6-6,.